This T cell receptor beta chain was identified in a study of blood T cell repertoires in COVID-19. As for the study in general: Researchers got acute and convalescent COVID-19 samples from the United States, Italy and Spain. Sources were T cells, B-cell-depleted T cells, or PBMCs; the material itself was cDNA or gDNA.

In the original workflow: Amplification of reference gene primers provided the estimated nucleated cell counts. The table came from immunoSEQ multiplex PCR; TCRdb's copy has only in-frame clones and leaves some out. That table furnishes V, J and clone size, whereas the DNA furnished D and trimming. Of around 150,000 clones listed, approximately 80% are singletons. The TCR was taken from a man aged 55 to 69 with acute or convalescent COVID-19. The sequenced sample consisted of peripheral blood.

As DNA, the CDR3 is TGTGCCAGCAGCTTCCTGGGCGGGGCTACCTACGAGCAGTACTTC. Encoded protein: CASSFLGGATYEQYF. The chain combines TRBV11-2 with TRBJ2-7; perhaps TRBD2 as D (6 bases). The ends were cut back, 3 bases at V and 2 bases at J, with 14 bases in the middle. The CDR3 length is 15 residues. The germline V gene has CDR1 SGHAT and CDR2 FQNNGV.